This T cell receptor beta chain was recorded in a study of T-cell reconstitution after alpha-beta-depleted transplantation in children. Preparation of the TCRbeta library was carried out with unique molecular identifiers. TCRdb used MiXCR to reprocess the PCR reads, holding one entry per CDR3 protein. The table shows some 600,000 distinct CDR3 sequences, with 10% to 15% occurring only once. There are 14 residues in the CDR3. CDR1 is MNHNS and CDR2 is SASEGT in the germline V gene. The ends were cut back, 8 bases at V and 2 bases at J, with 15 bases in the middle. This clonotype was observed a few times.

The chain links TRBV6-1 to TRBJ2-5, with D possibly being TRBD1 (5 bases). The sequenced sample was PBMCs, mostly from graft donor cells, obtained 360 days after TCRalphabeta/CD19-depleted stem cell transplant. The TCR comes from a male patient between 10 and 17 years old who had a stem cell transplant for acute myeloid leukemia, so the T cells may come from the graft donor. DNA of the CDR3: TGTGCCAGCCTGATGTATGGGGCGCAAGAGACCCAGTACTTC. Translated: CASLMYGAQETQYF.